This TCR beta chain was recovered during a study of identical twins. Whole-study findings and limits: Excess sharing between twins was weaker in beta out-of-frame sequences.

MiXCR, run by TCRdb on the 5' RACE reads, gives a single entry per CDR3 protein. In the table there are about 1.7 million distinct CDR3 sequences, under 35% of which are singletons. The CDR3 is 15 residues long. CDR1 and CDR2 from the germline V gene are SGHTA and FQGNSA. As to this clonotype: The antigen remains unidentified.

The chain links TRBV7-2 to TRBJ2-4; TRBD2 might be the D (6 bases). The J call may not be correct, given that the DNA end is closer to TRBJ2-7. The sequenced material came from cord blood. The source of this sequence is a newborn girl in good health. CDR3 loop: CASSLEGRGPYEQYF. CDR3 sequence (DNA): TGTGCCAGCAGCTTAGAGGGGCGGGGTCCCTACGAGCAGTACTTC.